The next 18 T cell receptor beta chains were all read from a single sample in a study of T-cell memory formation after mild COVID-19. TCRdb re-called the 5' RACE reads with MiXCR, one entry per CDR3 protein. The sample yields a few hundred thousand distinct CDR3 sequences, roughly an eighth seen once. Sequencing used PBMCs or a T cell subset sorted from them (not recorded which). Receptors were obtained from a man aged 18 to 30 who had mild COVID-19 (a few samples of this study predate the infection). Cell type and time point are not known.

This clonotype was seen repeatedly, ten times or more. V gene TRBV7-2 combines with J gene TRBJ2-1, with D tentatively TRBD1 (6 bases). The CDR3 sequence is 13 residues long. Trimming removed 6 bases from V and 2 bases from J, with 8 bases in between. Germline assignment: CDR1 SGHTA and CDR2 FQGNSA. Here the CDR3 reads CASRGTPYNEQFF. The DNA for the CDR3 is TGTGCCAGCAGAGGGACACCCTACAATGAGCAGTTCTTC.

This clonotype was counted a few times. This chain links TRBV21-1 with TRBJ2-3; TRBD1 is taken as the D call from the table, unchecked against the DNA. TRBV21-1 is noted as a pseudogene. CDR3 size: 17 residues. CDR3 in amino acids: CASSRLSRECLRDTQYF. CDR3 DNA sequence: TGTGCCAGCAGCCGTTTAAGCAGGGAATGCCTCCGAGATACGCAGTATTTT.

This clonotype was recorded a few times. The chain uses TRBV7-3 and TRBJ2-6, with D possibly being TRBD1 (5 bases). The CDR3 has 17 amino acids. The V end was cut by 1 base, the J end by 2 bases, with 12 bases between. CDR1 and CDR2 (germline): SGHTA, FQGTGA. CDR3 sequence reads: CASSLMQGWAGANVLTF. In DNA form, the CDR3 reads TGTGCCAGCAGCTTAATGCAGGGATGGGCTGGGGCCAACGTCCTGACTTTC.

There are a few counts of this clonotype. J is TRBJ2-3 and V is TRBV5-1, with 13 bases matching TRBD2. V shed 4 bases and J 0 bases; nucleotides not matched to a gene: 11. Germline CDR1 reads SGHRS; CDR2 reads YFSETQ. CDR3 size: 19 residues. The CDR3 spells CASSHWKGLAGPSTDTQYF. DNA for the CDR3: TGCGCCAGCAGCCACTGGAAGGGACTAGCGGGGCCTAGCACAGATACGCAGTATTTT. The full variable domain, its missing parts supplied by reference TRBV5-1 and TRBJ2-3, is KAGVTQTPRYLIKTRGQQVTLSCSPISGHRSVSWYQQTPGQGLQFLFEYFSETQRNKGNFPGRFSGRQFSNSRSEMNVSTLELGDSALYLCASSHWKGLAGPSTDTQYFGPGTRLTVL.

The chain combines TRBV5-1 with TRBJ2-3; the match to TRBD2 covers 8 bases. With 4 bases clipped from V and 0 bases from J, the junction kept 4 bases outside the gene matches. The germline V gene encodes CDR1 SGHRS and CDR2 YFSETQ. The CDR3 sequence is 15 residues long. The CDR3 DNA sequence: TGCGCCAGCAGCAGCGCGGGGGGCAGCACAGATACGCAGTATTTT. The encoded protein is CASSSAGGSTDTQYF.

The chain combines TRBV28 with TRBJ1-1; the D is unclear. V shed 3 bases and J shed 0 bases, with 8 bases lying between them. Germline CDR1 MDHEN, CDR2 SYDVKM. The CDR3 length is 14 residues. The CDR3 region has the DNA TGTGCCAGCAGTTTTCCCGACATGAACACTGAAGCTTTCTTT. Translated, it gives CASSFPDMNTEAFF.

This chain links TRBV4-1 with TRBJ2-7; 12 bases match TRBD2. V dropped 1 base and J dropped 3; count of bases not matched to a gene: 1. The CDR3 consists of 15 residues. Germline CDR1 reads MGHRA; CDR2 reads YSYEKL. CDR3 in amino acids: CASSQVTSGSYEQYF. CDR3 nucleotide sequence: TGCGCCAGCAGCCAAGTGACTAGCGGGAGCTACGAGCAGTACTTC.

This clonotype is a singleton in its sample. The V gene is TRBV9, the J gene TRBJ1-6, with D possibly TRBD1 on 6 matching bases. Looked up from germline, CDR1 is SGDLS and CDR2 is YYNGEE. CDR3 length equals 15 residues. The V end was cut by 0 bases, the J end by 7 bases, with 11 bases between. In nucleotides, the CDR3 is TGTGCCAGCAGCGTAGCGGACAGACCAAATTCACCCCTCCACTTT. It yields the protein CASSVADRPNSPLHF. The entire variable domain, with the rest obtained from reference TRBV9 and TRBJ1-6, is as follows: DSGVTQTPKHLITATGQRVTLRCSPRSGDLSVYWYQQSLDQGLQFLIQYYNGEERAKGNILERFSAQQFPDLHSELNLSSLELGDSALYFCASSVADRPNSPLHFGNGTRLTVT.

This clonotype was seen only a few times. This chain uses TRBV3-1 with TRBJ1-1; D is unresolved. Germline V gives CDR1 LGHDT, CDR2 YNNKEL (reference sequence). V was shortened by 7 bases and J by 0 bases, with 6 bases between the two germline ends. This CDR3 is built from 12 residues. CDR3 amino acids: CASKKVNTEAFF. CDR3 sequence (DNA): TGTGCCAGCAAGAAGGTGAACACTGAAGCTTTCTTT.

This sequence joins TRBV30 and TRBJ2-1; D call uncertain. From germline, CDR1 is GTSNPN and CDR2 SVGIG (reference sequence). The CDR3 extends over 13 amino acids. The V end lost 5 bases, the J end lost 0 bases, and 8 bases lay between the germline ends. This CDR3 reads CAWLPSSYNEQFF. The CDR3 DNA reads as TGTGCCTGGCTTCCAAGCTCCTACAATGAGCAGTTCTTC.

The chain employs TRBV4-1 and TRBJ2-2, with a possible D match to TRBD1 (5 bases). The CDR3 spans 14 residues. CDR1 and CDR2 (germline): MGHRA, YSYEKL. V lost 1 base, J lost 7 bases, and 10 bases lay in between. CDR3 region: CASSQGAGLGELFF. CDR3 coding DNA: TGCGCCAGCAGCCAAGGTGCAGGGCTCGGGGAGCTGTTTTTT.

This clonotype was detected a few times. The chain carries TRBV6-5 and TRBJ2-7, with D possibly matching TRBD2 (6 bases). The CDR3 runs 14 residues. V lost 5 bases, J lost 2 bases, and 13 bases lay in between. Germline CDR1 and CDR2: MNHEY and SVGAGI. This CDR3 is CASSPGLVPYEQYF. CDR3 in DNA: TGTGCCAGCAGTCCGGGACTCGTCCCCTACGAGCAGTACTTC.

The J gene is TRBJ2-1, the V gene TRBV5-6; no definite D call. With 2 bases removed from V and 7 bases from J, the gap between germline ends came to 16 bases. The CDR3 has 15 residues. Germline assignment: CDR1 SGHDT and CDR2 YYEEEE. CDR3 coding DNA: TGTGCCAGCAGCTTTGAGGAGTATAGCCCAAATGAGCAGTTCTTC. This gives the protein CASSFEEYSPNEQFF.

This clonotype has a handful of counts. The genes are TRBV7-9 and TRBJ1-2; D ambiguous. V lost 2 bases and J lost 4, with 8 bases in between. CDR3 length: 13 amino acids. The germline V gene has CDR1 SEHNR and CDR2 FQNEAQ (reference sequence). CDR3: CASSLLSAYGYTF. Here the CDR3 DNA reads TGTGCCAGCAGCTTACTGTCGGCCTATGGCTACACCTTC.

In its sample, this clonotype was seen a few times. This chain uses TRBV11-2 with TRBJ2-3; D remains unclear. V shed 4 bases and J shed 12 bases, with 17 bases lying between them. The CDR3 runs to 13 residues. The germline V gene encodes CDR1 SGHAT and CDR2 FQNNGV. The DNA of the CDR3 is TGTGCCAGCAGCTCCCCCCGGGTTGTTTTCCAGTATTTT. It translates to CASSSPRVVFQYF.

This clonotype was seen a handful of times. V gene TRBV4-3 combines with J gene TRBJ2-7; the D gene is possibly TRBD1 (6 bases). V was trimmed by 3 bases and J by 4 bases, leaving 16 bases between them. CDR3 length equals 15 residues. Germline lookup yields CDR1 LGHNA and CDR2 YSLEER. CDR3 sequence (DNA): TGCGCCAGCAGCCAGGAAGACAGGCCCTTTTACGAGCAGTACTTC. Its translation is CASSQEDRPFYEQYF.

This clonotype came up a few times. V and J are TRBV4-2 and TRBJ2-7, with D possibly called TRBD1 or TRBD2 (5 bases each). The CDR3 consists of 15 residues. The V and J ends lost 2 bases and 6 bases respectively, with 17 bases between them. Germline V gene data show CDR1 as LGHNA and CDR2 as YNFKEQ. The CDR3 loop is CASSQQSGALSEQYF. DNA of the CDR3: TGTGCCAGCAGCCAACAGTCCGGGGCCCTTAGCGAGCAGTACTTC.

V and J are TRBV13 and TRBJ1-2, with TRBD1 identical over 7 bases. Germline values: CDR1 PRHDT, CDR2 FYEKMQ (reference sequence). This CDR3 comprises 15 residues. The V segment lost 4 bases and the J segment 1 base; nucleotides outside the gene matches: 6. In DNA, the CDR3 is TGTGCCAGCAGCTCAGGACAGGCGTTTAACTATGGCTACACCTTC. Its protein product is CASSSGQAFNYGYTF.